This T cell receptor beta chain was observed in a study of OX40 agonist ivuxolimab in advanced cancers. About the study: Head and neck, renal cell, melanoma or hepatocellular carcinoma were the cancers that dose-escalation patients had. Of the patients, three showed partial responses, one with hepatocellular carcinoma and two with cutaneous melanoma. It was permissible to have had prior anti-PD-1, anti-PD-L1 or anti-CTLA-4 therapy, and around 40% had some. Overall study results and limits: Clonal expansion by week 6 occurred in CD4+ and CD8+ blood T cells (at 0.1 to 3.0 mg/kg).

Trimming took 2 bases from V and 0 from J, leaving 5 bases between them. This CDR3 has 13 residues. Per germline, CDR1 SGHVS and CDR2 FNYEAQ. Concerning this clone itself: The antigen is undetermined.

Clones were sequenced by immunoSEQ multiplex PCR, and TCRdb holds only the in-frame ones, with some missing. The table has about 76,000 clones, 70% to 90% seen once. The chain couples TRBV7-6 to TRBJ2-7; D remains ambiguous. Sequencing used CD4+ or CD8+ T cells sorted from blood, obtained in a trial of the OX40 agonist ivuxolimab. This sequence was found in an adult with an advanced solid tumor such as melanoma, head and neck, liver or kidney cancer. This CDR3 is CASSLTDSYEQYF. The CDR3 DNA sequence: TGTGCCAGCAGCTTAACCGACTCCTACGAGCAGTACTTC.